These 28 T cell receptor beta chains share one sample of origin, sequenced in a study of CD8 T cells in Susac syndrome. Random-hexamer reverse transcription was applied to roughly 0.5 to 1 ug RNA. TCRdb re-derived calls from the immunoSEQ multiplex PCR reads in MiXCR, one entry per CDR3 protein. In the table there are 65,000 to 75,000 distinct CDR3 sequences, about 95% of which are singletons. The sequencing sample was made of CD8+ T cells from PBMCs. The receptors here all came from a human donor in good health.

The CDR3 DNA sequence: TGTGCCAGCAGCTCCCATGACTCGGGACAGGGCGGCGGTGGCTACACCTTC. This translates into CASSSHDSGQGGGGYTF. The rearrangement links TRBV7-8 to TRBJ1-2; the match to TRBD1 covers 9 bases. CDR1 and CDR2 from the germline V gene are SGHVS and FQNEAQ. Trimming cost V 4 bases and J 7 bases; bases outside gene matches: 16. CDR3 size: 17 residues.

The CDR3 sequence: CASSLGQSYYGYTF. DNA for the CDR3: TGTGCCAGCAGCTTGGGGCAGAGCTACTATGGCTACACCTTC. The chain joins TRBV5-6 to TRBJ1-2; D not resolved. With 0 bases removed from V and 3 bases from J, the gap between germline ends came to 9 bases. Germline V gene sequence: CDR1 SGHDT, CDR2 YYEEEE. This CDR3 spans 14 amino acids.

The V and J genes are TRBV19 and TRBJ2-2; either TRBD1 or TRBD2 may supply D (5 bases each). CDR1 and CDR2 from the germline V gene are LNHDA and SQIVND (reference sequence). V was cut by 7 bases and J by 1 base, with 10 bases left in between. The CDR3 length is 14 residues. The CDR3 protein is CASTAGRNTGELFF. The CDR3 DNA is TGTGCCAGTACGGCAGGGAGGAACACCGGGGAGCTGTTTTTT.

In DNA form, the CDR3 reads TGTGCCAGTGGGGGCAGGGGGGACAATGAGCAGTTCTTC. Translated, it gives CASGGRGDNEQFF. V usage is TRBV3-1 and J usage is TRBJ2-1; tentatively, D is TRBD1 (7 bases). The V gene lost 9 bases and the J gene lost 5 bases, with 14 bases spanning the gap. This CDR3 spans 13 amino acids. Germline CDR1 and CDR2: LGHDT and YNNKEL (reference sequence).

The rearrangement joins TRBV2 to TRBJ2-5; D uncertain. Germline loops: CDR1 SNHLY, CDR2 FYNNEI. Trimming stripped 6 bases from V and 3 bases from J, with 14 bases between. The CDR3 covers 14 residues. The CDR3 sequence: CASRAGLNEETQYF. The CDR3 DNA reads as TGTGCCAGCAGAGCCGGCCTTAATGAAGAGACCCAGTACTTC.

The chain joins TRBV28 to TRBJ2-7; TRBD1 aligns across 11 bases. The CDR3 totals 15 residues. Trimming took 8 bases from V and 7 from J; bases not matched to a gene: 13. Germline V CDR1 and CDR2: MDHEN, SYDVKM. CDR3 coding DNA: TGTGCCAGCTCCCCCGAGCGGACAGGGGGCGGAGAGCAGTACTTC. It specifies CASSPERTGGGEQYF.

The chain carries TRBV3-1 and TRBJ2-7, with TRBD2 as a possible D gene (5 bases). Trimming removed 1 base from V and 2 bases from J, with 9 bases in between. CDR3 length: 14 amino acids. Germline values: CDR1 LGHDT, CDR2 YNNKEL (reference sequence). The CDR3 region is CASSQGAGPYEQYV. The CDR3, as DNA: TGTGCCAGCAGCCAAGGCGCGGGCCCCTACGAGCAGTACGTC.

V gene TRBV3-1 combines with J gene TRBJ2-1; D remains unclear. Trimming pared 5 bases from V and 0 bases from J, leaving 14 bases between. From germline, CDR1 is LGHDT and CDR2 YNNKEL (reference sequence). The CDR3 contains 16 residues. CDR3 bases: TGTGCCAGCAGCGGTAGTGGTTCCTTCTCCTACAATGAGCAGTTCTTC. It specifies CASSGSGSFSYNEQFF.

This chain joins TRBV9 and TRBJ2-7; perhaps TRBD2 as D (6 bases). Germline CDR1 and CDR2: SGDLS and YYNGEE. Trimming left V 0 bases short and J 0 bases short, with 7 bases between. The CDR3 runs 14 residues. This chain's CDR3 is CASSVGGVSYEQYF. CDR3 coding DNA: TGTGCCAGCAGCGTAGGGGGGGTCTCCTACGAGCAGTACTTC.

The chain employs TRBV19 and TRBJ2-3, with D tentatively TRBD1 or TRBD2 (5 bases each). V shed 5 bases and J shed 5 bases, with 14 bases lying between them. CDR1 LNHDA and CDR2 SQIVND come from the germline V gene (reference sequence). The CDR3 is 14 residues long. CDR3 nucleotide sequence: TGTGCCAGTAGTCCCGGGGCAGATAAAGATACGCAGTATTTT. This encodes CASSPGADKDTQYF.

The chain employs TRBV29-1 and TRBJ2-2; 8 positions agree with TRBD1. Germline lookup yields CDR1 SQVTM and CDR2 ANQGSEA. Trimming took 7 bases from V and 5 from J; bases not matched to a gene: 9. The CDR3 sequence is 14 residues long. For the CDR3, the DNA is TGCAGCGCTCAGGGACAGGAGGTGACCGGGGAGCTGTTTTTT. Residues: CSAQGQEVTGELFF.

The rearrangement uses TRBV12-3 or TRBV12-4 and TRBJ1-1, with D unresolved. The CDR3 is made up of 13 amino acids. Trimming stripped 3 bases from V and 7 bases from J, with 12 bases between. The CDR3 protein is CASSLIGLDEAFF. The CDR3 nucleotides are TGTGCCAGCAGTTTGATAGGACTCGATGAAGCTTTCTTT.

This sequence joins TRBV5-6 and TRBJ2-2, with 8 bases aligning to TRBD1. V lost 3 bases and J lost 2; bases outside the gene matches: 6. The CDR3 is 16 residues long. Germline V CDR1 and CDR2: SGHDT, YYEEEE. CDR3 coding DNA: TGTGCCAGCAGCTCTGCAGGGGGCTTTAACACCGGGGAGCTGTTTTTT. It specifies CASSSAGGFNTGELFF.

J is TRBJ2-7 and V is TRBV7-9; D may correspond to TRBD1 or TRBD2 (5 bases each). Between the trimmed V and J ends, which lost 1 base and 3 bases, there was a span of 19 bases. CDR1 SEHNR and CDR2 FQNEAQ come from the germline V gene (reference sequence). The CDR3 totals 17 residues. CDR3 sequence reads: CASSLDGGPSGGYEQYF. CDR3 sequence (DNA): TGTGCCAGCAGCTTAGATGGTGGCCCCTCTGGGGGCTACGAGCAGTACTTC.

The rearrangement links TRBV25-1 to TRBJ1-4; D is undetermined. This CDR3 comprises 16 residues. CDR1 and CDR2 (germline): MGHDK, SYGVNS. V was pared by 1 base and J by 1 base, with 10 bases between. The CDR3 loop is CASSEFSEGTNEKLFF. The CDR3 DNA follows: TGTGCCAGCAGTGAATTTTCGGAAGGAACTAATGAAAAACTGTTTTTT.

The CDR3 DNA follows: TGTGCCAGCAGTCGGACAGTGTCTAACTATGGCTACACCTTC. It yields the protein CASSRTVSNYGYTF. The chain uses TRBV2 and TRBJ1-2, with D maybe TRBD1 (6 bases). There are 14 residues in the CDR3. Trimming left V 5 bases short and J 0 bases short, with 10 bases between. Germline V gives CDR1 SNHLY, CDR2 FYNNEI.

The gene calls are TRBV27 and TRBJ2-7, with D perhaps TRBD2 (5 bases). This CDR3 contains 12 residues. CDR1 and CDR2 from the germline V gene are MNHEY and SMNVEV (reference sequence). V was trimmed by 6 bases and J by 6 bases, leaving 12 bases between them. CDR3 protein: CASSLLAGEQYF. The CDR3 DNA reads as TGTGCCAGCAGCTTACTCGCGGGCGAGCAGTACTTC.

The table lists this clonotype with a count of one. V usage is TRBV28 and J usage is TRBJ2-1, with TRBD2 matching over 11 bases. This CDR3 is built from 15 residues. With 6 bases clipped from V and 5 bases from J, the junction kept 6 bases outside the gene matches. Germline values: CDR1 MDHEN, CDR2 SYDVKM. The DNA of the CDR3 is TGTGCCAGCAGCCCTCTAGCGGGGGGTCACAATGAGCAGTTCTTC. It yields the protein CASSPLAGGHNEQFF. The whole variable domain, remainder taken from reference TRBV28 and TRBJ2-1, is DVKVTQSSRYLVKRTGEKVFLECVQDMDHENMFWYRQDPGLGLRLIYFSYDVKMKEKGDIPEGYSVSREKKERFSLILESASTNQTSMYLCASSPLAGGHNEQFFGPGTRLTVL.

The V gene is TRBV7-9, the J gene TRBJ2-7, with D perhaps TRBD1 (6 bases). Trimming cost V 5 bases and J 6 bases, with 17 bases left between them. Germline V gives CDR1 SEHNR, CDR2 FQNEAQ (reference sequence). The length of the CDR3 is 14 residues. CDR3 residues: CASSPAEGVGEQYF. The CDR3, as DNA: TGTGCCAGCAGCCCAGCCGAGGGGGTAGGCGAGCAGTACTTC.

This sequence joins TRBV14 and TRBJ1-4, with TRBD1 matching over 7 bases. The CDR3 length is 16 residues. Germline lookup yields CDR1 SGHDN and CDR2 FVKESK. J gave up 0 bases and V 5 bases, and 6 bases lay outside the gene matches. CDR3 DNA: TGTGCCAGCAGCGCCCGGGACAGCGCAACTAATGAAAAACTGTTTTTT. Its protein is CASSARDSATNEKLFF. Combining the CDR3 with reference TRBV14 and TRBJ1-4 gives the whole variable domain EAGVTQFPSHSVIEKGQTVTLRCDPISGHDNLYWYRRVMGKEIKFLLHFVKESKQDESGMPNNRFLAERTGGTYSTLKVQPAELEDSGVYFCASSARDSATNEKLFFGSGTQLSVL.

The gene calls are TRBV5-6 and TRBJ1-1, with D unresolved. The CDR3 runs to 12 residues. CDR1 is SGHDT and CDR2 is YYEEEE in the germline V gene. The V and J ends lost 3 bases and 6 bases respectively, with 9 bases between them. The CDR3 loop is CASSSDNPEAFF. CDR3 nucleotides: TGTGCCAGCAGCTCAGACAATCCTGAAGCTTTCTTT.

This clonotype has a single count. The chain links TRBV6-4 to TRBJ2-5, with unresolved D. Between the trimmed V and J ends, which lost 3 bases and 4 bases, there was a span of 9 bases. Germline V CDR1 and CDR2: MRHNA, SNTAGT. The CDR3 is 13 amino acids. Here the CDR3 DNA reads TGTGCCAGCAGTGAGGCCCCGGGAGAGACCCAGTACTTC. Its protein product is CASSEAPGETQYF.

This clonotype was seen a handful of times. The DNA of the CDR3 is TGTGCCAGCAGCCTAGCGGGGGGAGGGACCCAGTACTTC. Encoded protein: CASSLAGGGTQYF. The V call is TRBV7-3, the J call TRBJ2-5; TRBD2 matches 11 bases. In germline, CDR1 is SGHTA, CDR2 FQGTGA. The CDR3 sequence is 13 residues long. J gave up 7 bases and V 5 bases, and 3 bases lay outside the gene matches.

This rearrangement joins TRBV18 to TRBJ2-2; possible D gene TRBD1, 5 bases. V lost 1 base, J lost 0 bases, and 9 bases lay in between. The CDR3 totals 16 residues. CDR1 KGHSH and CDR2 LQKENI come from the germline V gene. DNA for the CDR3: TGTGCCAGCTCACCACTAGGGGCTTCGAACACCGGGGAGCTGTTTTTT. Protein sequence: CASSPLGASNTGELFF.

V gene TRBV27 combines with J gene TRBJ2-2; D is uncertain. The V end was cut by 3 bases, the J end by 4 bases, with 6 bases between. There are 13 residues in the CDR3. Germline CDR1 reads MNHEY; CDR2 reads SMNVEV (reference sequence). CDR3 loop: CASSFRSTGELFF. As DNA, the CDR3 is TGTGCCAGCAGTTTCCGGTCCACCGGGGAGCTGTTTTTT.

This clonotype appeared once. CDR3 sequence (DNA): TGTGCCAGCAGTGACGGGTGGATGGTAGAGACCCAGTACTTC. Amino acids: CASSDGWMVETQYF. J is TRBJ2-5 and V is TRBV6-5; D is uncertain. Per the germline V gene, CDR1 is MNHEY and CDR2 is SVGAGI. Trimming removed 5 bases from V and 4 bases from J, with 14 bases in between. The CDR3 loop spans 14 amino acids.

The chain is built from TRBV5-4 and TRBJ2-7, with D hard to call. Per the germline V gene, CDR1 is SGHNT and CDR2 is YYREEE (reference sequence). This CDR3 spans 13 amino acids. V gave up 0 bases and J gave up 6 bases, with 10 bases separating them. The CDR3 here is CASSLGPWGEQYV. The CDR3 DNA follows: TGTGCCAGCAGCTTGGGACCCTGGGGCGAGCAGTACGTC.

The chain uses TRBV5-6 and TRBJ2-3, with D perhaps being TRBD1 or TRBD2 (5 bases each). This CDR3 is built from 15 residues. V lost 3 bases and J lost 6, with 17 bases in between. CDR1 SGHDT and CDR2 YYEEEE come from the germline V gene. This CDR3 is CASSSAAGWGDTQYF. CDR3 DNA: TGTGCCAGCAGCTCGGCGGCAGGTTGGGGGGATACGCAGTATTTT.